The clone carrying this T cell receptor (beta chain) was observed a few times. No antigen is known for it. These data come from a study of post-analysis software for immune sequencing data. Study background: The cohort encompassed relapsing-remitting, secondary progressive and progressive-relapsing multiple sclerosis disease courses.

Overall study findings and caveats: Patients carried roughly 5 TRBV segments more frequently than controls did, and TRBV5-6, TRBV5-1 and TRBV20-1 were among them. Relative to controls, patients with multiple sclerosis showed significantly lower normalized Chao1 diversity.

Researchers reported that TCR beta cDNA libraries carried unique molecular identifiers. TCRdb redid the calling of the PCR reads with MiXCR, one entry per CDR3 protein. Of approximately 570,000 distinct CDR3 sequences in the sample, 44% were seen once. The CDR3 loop spans 13 amino acids. V lost 4 bases, J lost 0 bases, and 8 bases lay in between. Germline CDR1 reads SQVTM; CDR2 reads ANQGSEA. The specimen was blood. The receptor's source is a girl under 18 with multiple sclerosis. The genes are TRBV29-1 and TRBJ2-3, with D possibly being TRBD2 (6 bases). The DNA of the CDR3 is TGCAGCGTTGGGGGGACTAGCACAGATACGCAGTATTTT. Amino acid sequence: CSVGGTSTDTQYF.